This entry is about one T cell receptor (beta chain). Its antigen remains unknown. Profiled with immunoSEQ multiplex PCR; TCRdb holds only in-frame clones, not every one. Of millions of clones in the sample, just over 90% were seen once. The data stem from a study of shared clonotypes between healthy human individuals. The germline gives CDR1 MGHDK, CDR2 SYGVNS. The CDR3 is 14 residues long. V shed 0 bases and J shed 5 bases, with 8 bases lying between them. Notes on the study in general: Richness estimates generally favored naive over memory subsets.

Sequencing was performed on naive CD4+ T cells sorted from blood. Subset defined: CD45RA+ positively selected. The source of this sequence is a young man in good health. This chain uses TRBV25-1 with TRBJ2-4; D unresolved. The CDR3 spells CASSEYGLQNIQYF. The CDR3 nucleotides are TGTGCCAGCAGTGAATACGGCCTTCAAAACATTCAGTACTTC.